A selection of T cell receptor beta chains follows, all from one sample in a study of cytomegalovirus exposure and HLA in healthy donors. TCRdb's table, derived via immunoSEQ multiplex PCR, lists solely in-frame clones and lacks some. The repertoire consists of 160,000 or so clones, with 60% to 80% occurring once and the leading ten covering about 4.3%. Sequenced input: PBMCs. Receptor source: a young man in good health and CMV-seropositive. CDR3s include the opening cysteine and the closing phenylalanine or tryptophan. A D gene is named only where the DNA matches it firmly. Clone size, where shown, is once, few, many, or a class for clones that have expanded.

d_call	v_call	j_call	clone_size	cdr3_aa	cdr3_nt
TRBD1	TRBV27	TRBJ1-1	few	CASSWRQGSTEAFF	TGTGCCAGCAGTTGGAGACAGGGGAGCACTGAAGCTTTCTTT
TRBD1	TRBV6-4	TRBJ2-1	.	CASSEGTGDINEQFF	TGTGCCAGCAGTGAGGGGACAGGGGACATCAATGAGCAGTTCTTC
TRBD1	TRBV30	TRBJ1-2	.	CAWSLTGSYNYGYTF	TGTGCCTGGAGCCTGACAGGGAGTTATAACTATGGCTACACCTTC
TRBD2	TRBV10-3	TRBJ2-3	once	CAITEGAGVGYTQYF	TGTGCCATCACCGAGGGAGCGGGAGTCGGTTATACGCAGTATTTT
TRBD1	TRBV7-2	TRBJ2-5	.	CASSLEDRGQETQYF	TGTGCCAGCAGCTTAGAGGACAGGGGGCAAGAGACCCAGTACTTC
TRBD1	TRBV6-5	TRBJ1-5	.	CASRHRGVNQPQHF	TGTGCCAGCAGACACAGGGGTGTTAATCAGCCCCAGCATTTT
.	TRBV30	TRBJ2-2	once	CAWSALEELFF	TGTGCCTGGAGTGCCTTAGAGGAGCTGTTTTTT
TRBD1	TRBV19	TRBJ1-5	.	CASSIGAGGFDSNQPQHF	TGTGCCAGTAGTATTGGGGCAGGGGGGTTTGATAGCAATCAGCCCCAGCATTTT
TRBD1	TRBV4-2	TRBJ1-2	few	CASSQDRQGTYGYTF	TGTGCCAGCAGCCAAGATCGACAGGGGACCTATGGCTACACCTTC
TRBD1	TRBV7-9	TRBJ2-5	.	CASSLEQGAIETQYF	TGTGCCAGCAGCTTAGAGCAGGGGGCTATAGAGACCCAGTACTTC
.	TRBV11-2	TRBJ1-1	.	CASSLGAGAGDTEAFF	TGTGCCAGCAGCTTAGGGGCCGGGGCGGGGGACACTGAAGCTTTCTTT
TRBD2	TRBV2	TRBJ2-4	.	CASSAGLAGIGNIQYF	TGTGCCAGCAGTGCAGGACTAGCGGGGATCGGTAACATTCAGTACTTC
TRBD1	TRBV11-1	TRBJ1-1	.	CASSFGGQGARNTEAFF	TGTGCCAGCAGCTTTGGGGGACAGGGGGCTCGGAACACTGAAGCTTTCTTT
.	TRBV5-6	TRBJ2-2	.	CASSFGSLNGELFF	TGTGCCAGCAGCTTCGGGTCCCTAAACGGGGAGCTGTTTTTT
.	TRBV6-1	TRBJ2-1	few	CASTPSGGYNEQFF	TGTGCCAGCACCCCCAGCGGAGGCTACAATGAGCAGTTCTTC
.	TRBV19	TRBJ2-5	.	CASSISGETQETQYF	TGTGCCAGTAGTATCTCGGGGGAGACCCAAGAGACCCAGTACTTC
.	TRBV21-1	TRBJ2-3	.	CASSKKSADTQYF	TGTGCCAGCAGCAAGAAGTCAGCAGATACGCAGTATTTT
TRBD1	TRBV6-1	TRBJ1-5	.	CASSGTQGAGGNQPQHF	TGTGCCAGCAGTGGGACTCAGGGGGCGGGCGGCAATCAGCCCCAGCATTTT
TRBD1	TRBV18	TRBJ1-1	.	CASSRESGGENTEAFF	TGTGCCAGCTCACGAGAGTCAGGGGGCGAGAACACTGAAGCTTTCTTT
.	TRBV6-1	TRBJ1-2	.	CASSALGVDYGYTF	TGTGCCAGCAGTGCGCTCGGGGTGGACTATGGCTACACCTTC
.	TRBV2	TRBJ1-3	.	CASRTAGNTIYF	TGTGCCAGCAGGACAGCTGGAAACACCATATATTTT
.	TRBV6-1	TRBJ2-5	.	CASSGRGPQETQYF	TGTGCCAGCAGTGGGAGGGGACCCCAAGAGACCCAGTACTTC
TRBD1	TRBV5-1	TRBJ1-1	few	CASSSGQPNTEAFF	TGCGCCAGCAGCTCGGGACAGCCGAACACTGAAGCTTTCTTT
TRBD2	TRBV5-1	TRBJ2-1	.	CASSETSGMSSYNEQFF	TGCGCCAGCAGCGAGACTAGCGGGATGAGCTCCTACAATGAGCAGTTCTTC
.	TRBV7-6	TRBJ2-3	.	CASSLLDSGSDTQYF	TGTGCCAGCAGCTTACTAGACAGCGGGTCAGATACGCAGTATTTT
TRBD1	TRBV7-2	TRBJ1-2	.	CASSLWGQFYGYTF	TGTGCCAGCAGCTTATGGGGACAGTTCTATGGCTACACCTTC
TRBD2	TRBV5-1	TRBJ2-1	.	CASSLAADGRNFVNEQFF	TGCGCCAGCAGCTTGGCCGCGGACGGGAGGAACTTTGTGAATGAGCAGTTCTTC
.	TRBV16	TRBJ1-5	.	CASTRHGVLRQPQHF	TGTGCCAGCACCCGCCACGGGGTACTGAGGCAGCCCCAGCATTTT
TRBD1	TRBV7-9	TRBJ2-3	.	CASSTGQGITDTQYF	TGTGCCAGCAGCACGGGACAGGGAATCACAGATACGCAGTATTTT
TRBD2	TRBV4-2	TRBJ2-1	few	CASSEPGLAGNYNEQFF	TGTGCCAGCAGCGAACCCGGACTAGCGGGGAACTACAATGAGCAGTTCTTC
.	TRBV4-2	TRBJ2-5	.	CASSQVLEAEVQYF	TGTGCCAGCAGCCAAGTTTTGGAAGCGGAGGTTCAGTACTTC
TRBD1	TRBV7-7	TRBJ2-2	once	CASSERGGQGFTGELFF	TGTGCTAGCAGCGAAAGGGGCGGACAGGGATTCACCGGGGAGCTGTTTTTT
TRBD1	TRBV11-3	TRBJ1-1	.	CASSLGAGQGNTEAFF	TGTGCCAGCAGCTTAGGAGCGGGACAGGGGAACACTGAAGCTTTCTTT
.	TRBV5-6	TRBJ1-4	.	CASSLGQPAEKLFF	TGTGCCAGCAGCTTGGGACAGCCGGCGGAAAAACTGTTTTTT
.	TRBV19	TRBJ1-1	.	CASSILVNTEAFF	TGTGCCAGTAGTATCTTAGTCAACACTGAAGCTTTCTTT
.	TRBV5-1	TRBJ2-1	.	CASSPEGQSHEQFF	TGCGCCAGCAGCCCGGAGGGCCAAAGTCATGAGCAGTTCTTC
.	TRBV9	TRBJ1-1	.	CASSVVSANTEAFF	TGTGCCAGCAGCGTAGTTAGCGCGAACACTGAAGCTTTCTTT
.	TRBV10-2	TRBJ2-2	.	CATSRFPNTGELFF	TGCGCCACTAGTAGGTTTCCGAACACCGGGGAGCTGTTTTTT
TRBD1	TRBV5-1	TRBJ1-2	.	CASSVSRGQGYGYTF	TGCGCCAGCAGCGTCTCCCGAGGACAGGGTTATGGCTACACCTTC
TRBD1	TRBV29-1	TRBJ2-2	.	CSARTGQATGELFF	TGCAGCGCGAGGACAGGGCAAGCCACCGGGGAGCTGTTTTTT
.	TRBV11-2	TRBJ2-5	few	CASSLRPTGQETQYF	TGTGCCAGCAGCTTGAGGCCTACAGGACAAGAGACCCAGTACTTC
TRBD1	TRBV29-1	TRBJ1-1	.	CSAGTGRNTEAFF	TGCAGCGCGGGGACAGGCAGGAACACTGAAGCTTTCTTT
.	TRBV29-1	TRBJ2-3	.	CSVASKRGNTQYF	TGCAGCGTTGCATCGAAAAGAGGAAATACGCAGTATTTT
.	TRBV28	TRBJ2-1	once	CASNAPLANSYNEQFF	TGTGCCAGCAATGCCCCCCTAGCGAACTCCTACAATGAGCAGTTCTTC
.	TRBV2	TRBJ1-1	.	CASSGPTGNLNTEAFF	TGTGCCAGCAGTGGACCAACAGGGAATCTGAACACTGAAGCTTTCTTT
.	TRBV5-4	TRBJ2-1	few	CASSLDRSSYNEQFF	TGTGCCAGCAGCTTGGACAGGAGCTCCTACAATGAGCAGTTCTTC
TRBD1	TRBV4-2	TRBJ1-6	once	CASSQEWGQSSSPLHF	TGTGCCAGCAGCCAAGAGTGGGGACAGTCCTCCTCACCCCTCCACTTT
.	TRBV4-1	TRBJ2-3	.	CASSQDLGADTQYF	TGCGCCAGCAGCCAAGATTTAGGAGCAGATACGCAGTATTTT
TRBD2	TRBV5-1	TRBJ2-5	.	CASSSSGIGQETQYF	TGCGCCAGCAGCTCTAGCGGGATAGGGCAAGAGACCCAGTACTTC
.	TRBV7-7	TRBJ2-5	.	CASSFGLRGETQYF	TGTGCTAGCAGCTTCGGGTTGCGTGGGGAGACCCAGTACTTC
TRBD2	TRBV4-1	TRBJ2-3	few	CASSQAGTSGTDTQYF	TGCGCCAGCAGCCAGGCCGGGACTAGCGGAACAGATACGCAGTATTTT
.	TRBV29-1	TRBJ1-2	.	CSVVRGGYGYTF	TGCAGCGTCGTGCGGGGTGGCTATGGCTACACCTTC
TRBD1	TRBV5-1	TRBJ1-5	.	CASSATGGNQPQHF	TGCGCCAGCAGCGCTACAGGGGGCAATCAGCCCCAGCATTTT
TRBD2	TRBV19	TRBJ2-3	.	CASSRTSGTDTQYF	TGTGCCAGTAGCCGGACTAGCGGGACAGATACGCAGTATTTT
TRBD1	TRBV4-1	TRBJ1-1	.	CASSQDGTGEWAEAFF	TGCGCCAGCAGCCAAGACGGGACAGGGGAATGGGCTGAAGCTTTCTTT
.	TRBV29-1	TRBJ1-1	few	CSVGENTEAFF	TGCAGCGTGGGAGAGAACACTGAAGCTTTCTTT
.	TRBV4-1	TRBJ1-1	.	CASSQDFGSRGNF	TGCGCCAGCAGCCAAGATTTCGGAAGTAGGGGAAATTTT
TRBD1	TRBV4-1	TRBJ1-1	.	CASSQGARGPLGTEVFF	TGCGCCAGCAGCCAAGGGGCAAGGGGGCCCCTCGGAACTGAAGTTTTCTTT
.	TRBV5-1	TRBJ2-1	once	CASSLDAPGAYNEQFF	TGCGCCAGCAGCTTGGATGCCCCAGGGGCCTACAATGAGCAGTTCTTC
.	TRBV5-8	TRBJ1-5	.	CASSPVRKGNQPQHF	TGTGCCAGCAGCCCCGTGAGGAAGGGCAATCAGCCCCAGCATTTT